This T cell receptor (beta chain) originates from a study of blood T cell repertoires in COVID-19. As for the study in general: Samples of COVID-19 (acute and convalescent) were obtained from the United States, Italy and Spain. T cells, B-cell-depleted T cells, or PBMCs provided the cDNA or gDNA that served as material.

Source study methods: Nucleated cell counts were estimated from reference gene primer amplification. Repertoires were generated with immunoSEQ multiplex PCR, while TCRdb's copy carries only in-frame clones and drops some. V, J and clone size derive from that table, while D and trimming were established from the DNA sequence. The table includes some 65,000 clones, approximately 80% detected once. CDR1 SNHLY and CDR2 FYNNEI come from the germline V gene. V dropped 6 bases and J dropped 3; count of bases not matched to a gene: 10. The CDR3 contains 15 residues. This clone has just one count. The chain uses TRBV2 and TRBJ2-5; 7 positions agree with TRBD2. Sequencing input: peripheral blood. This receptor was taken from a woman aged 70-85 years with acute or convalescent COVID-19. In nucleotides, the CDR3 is TGTGCCAGCAGGGAGAGACTAGCCCCCGAAGAGACCCAGTACTTC. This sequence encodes CASRERLAPEETQYF.